This paragraph reports one T cell receptor beta chain. The protocol was immunoSEQ multiplex PCR, while the TCRdb copy is restricted to in-frame clones and leaves out a portion. This sample has around 200,000 clones, with 85% to 95% found just once. The data were taken from a study of control samples from healthy donors and cancer patients. The CDR3 covers 15 residues. With V trimmed by 1 base and J by 4 bases, 7 bases remained unmatched. The V gene's germline CDR1 is SGHKS and CDR2 YYEKEE (reference sequence). The specimen was blood. The chain is built from TRBV5-5 and TRBJ1-1; 7 bases map to TRBD1. The source is a man between 18 and 35 years old in good health. CDR3 sequence reads: CASSLHRGYSTEAFF. In DNA, the CDR3 is TGTGCCAGCAGCTTGCACAGGGGCTACAGCACTGAAGCTTTCTTT.